Sequencing of this T cell receptor beta chain was carried out in a study of sequential checkpoint blockade in melanoma. The overall study: Both treatment sequences were followed by maintenance nivolumab.

Data came from immunoSEQ multiplex PCR; TCRdb stores just in-frame clones and leaves some out. The sample consists of roughly 10,000 clones, roughly 51% of them appearing once. The V and J ends lost 3 bases and 0 bases respectively, with 6 bases between them. The CDR3 is 15 amino acids. CDR1 SGHVS and CDR2 FNYEAQ come from the germline V gene. Treatment denoted: randomized to nivolumab then ipilimumab (arm A) or the reverse (arm B). Live CD3+CD8+ CD19− CD56− cells were sorted from PBMCs. The sample consisted of CD8+ T cells sorted from blood (inferred from file names), taken from a patient given nivolumab and ipilimumab in sequence. The rearrangement links TRBV7-6 to TRBJ2-6, with D hard to call. This TCR was recovered from a human donor with melanoma. This CDR3 reads CASSFRSSGANVLTF. The CDR3 nucleotides read TGTGCCAGCAGCTTTAGGAGCTCTGGGGCCAACGTCCTGACTTTC. The full variable domain, in which reference TRBV7-6 and TRBJ2-6 provide the parts outside the CDR3, is GAGVSQSPRYKVTKRGQDVALRCDPISGHVSLYWYRQALGQGPEFLTYFNYEAQQDKSGLPNDRFSAERPEGSISTLTIQRTEQRDSAMYRCASSFRSSGANVLTFGAGSRLTVL.